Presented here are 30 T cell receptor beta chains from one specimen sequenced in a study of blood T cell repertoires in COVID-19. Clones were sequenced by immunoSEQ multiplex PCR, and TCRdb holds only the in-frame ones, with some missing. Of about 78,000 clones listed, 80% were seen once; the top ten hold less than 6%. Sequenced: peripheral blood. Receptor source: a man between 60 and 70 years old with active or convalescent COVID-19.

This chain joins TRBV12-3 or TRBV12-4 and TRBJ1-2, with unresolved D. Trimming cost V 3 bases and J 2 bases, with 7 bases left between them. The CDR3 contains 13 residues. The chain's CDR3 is CASSLGSNYGYTF. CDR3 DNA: TGTGCCAGCAGTTTGGGCAGCAACTATGGCTACACCTTC.

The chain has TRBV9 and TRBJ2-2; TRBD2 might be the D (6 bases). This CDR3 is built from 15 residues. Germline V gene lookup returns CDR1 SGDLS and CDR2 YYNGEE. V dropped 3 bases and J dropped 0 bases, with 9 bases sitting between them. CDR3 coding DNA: TGTGCCAGCAGCGCGGGGGTGACGAACACCGGGGAGCTGTTTTTT. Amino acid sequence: CASSAGVTNTGELFF.

CDR3 in amino acids: CASSYSDRGNYGYTF. CDR3 nucleotide sequence: TGTGCCAGCAGTTACTCCGACAGGGGAAACTATGGCTACACCTTC. The chain carries TRBV6-5 and TRBJ1-2; 8 bases match TRBD1. The trim removed 0 bases at V and 2 bases at J, leaving 2 bases unmatched. This CDR3 comprises 15 residues. From germline, CDR1 is MNHEY and CDR2 SVGAGI.

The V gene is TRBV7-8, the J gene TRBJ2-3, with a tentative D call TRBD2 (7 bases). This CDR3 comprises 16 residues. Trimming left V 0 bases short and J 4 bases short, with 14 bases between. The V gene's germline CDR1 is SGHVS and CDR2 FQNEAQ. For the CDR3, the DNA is TGTGCCAGCAGCTTAGCGGGGGGGGCCAGGGCAGATACGCAGTATTTT. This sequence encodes CASSLAGGARADTQYF.

CDR3 sequence: CASSATGPYGYTF. In DNA, the CDR3 is TGTGCCAGCAGCGCGACAGGGCCCTATGGCTACACCTTC. This chain links TRBV9 with TRBJ1-2; 7 bases agree with TRBD1. The length of the CDR3 is 13 residues. V lost 3 bases to trimming and J lost 4 bases; unmatched junction nucleotides: 3. Per germline, CDR1 SGDLS and CDR2 YYNGEE.

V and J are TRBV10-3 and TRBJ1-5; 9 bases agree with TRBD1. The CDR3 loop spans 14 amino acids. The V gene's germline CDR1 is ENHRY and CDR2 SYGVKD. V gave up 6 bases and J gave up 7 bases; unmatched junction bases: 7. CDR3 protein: CAISTQGARQPQHF. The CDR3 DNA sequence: TGTGCCATCAGCACACAGGGGGCGCGCCAGCCCCAGCATTTT.

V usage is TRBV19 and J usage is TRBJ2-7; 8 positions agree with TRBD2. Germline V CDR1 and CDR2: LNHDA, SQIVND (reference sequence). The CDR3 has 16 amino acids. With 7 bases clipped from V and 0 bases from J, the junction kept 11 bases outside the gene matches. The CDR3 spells CASKGRGGTSSYEQYF. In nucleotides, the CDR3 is TGTGCCAGTAAAGGTAGAGGCGGGACTAGCTCCTACGAGCAGTACTTC.

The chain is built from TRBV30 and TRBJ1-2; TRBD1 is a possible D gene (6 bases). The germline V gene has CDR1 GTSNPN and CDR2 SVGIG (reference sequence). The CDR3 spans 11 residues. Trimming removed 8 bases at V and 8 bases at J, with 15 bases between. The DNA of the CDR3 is TGTGCCACGGGCAGGGGCACGGGCTACACCTTC. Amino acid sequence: CATGRGTGYTF.

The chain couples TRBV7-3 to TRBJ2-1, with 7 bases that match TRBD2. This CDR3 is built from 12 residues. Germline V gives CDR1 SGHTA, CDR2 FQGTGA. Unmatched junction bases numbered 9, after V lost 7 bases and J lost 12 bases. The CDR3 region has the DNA TGTGCCAGCACCGATCCCCCGGGGGGGCAGTTCTTC. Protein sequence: CASTDPPGGQFF.

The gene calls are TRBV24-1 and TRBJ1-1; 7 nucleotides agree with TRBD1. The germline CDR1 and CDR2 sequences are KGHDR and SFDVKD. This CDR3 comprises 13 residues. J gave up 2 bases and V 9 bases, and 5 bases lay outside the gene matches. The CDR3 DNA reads TGTGCCACCCGGGACAGCTATAACACTGAAGCTTTCTTT. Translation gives CATRDSYNTEAFF.

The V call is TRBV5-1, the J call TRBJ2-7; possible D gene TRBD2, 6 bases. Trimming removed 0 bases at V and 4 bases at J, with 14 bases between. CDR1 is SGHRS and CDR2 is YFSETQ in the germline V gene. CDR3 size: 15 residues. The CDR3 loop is CASSLEGDRGYEQYF. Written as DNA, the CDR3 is TGCGCCAGCAGCTTGGAGGGAGACCGGGGGTACGAGCAGTACTTC.

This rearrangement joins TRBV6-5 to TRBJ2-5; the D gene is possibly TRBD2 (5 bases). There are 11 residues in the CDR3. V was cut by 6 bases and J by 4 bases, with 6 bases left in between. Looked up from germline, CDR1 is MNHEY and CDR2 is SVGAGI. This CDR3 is CASRGRETQYF. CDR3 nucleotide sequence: TGTGCCAGCAGGGGGAGAGAGACCCAGTACTTC.

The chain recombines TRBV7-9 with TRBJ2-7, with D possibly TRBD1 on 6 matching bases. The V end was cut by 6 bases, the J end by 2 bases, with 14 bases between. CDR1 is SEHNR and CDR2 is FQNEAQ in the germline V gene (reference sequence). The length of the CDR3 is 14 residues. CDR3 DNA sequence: TGTGCCAGCAGATCAGGGGAGTGGGCCTACGAGCAGTACTTC. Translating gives CASRSGEWAYEQYF.

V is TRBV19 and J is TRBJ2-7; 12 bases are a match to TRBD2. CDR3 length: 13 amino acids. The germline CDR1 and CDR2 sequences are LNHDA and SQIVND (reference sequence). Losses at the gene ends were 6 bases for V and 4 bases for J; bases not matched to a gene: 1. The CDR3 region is CASSTSGGYEQYF. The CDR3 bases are TGTGCCAGTAGCACTAGCGGGGGGTACGAGCAGTACTTC.

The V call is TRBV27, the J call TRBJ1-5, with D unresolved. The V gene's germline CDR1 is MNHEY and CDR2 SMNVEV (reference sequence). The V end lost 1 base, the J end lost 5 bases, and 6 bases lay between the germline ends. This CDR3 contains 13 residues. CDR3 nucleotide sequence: TGTGCCAGCAGTTTATTTTCAGATCAGCCCCAGCATTTT. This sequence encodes CASSLFSDQPQHF.

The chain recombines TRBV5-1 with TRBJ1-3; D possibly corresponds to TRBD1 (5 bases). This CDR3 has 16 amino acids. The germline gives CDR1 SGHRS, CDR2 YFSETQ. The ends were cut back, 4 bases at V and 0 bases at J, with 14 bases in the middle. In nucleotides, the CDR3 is TGCGCCAGCAGCCTACAGGAAACCAGCTCTGGAAACACCATATATTTT. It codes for CASSLQETSSGNTIYF.

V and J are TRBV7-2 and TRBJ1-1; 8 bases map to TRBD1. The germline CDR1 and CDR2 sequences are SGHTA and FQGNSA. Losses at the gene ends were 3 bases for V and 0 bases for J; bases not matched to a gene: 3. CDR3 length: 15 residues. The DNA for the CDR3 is TGTGCCAGCAGCTTCGGGACAGGAATGAACACTGAAGCTTTCTTT. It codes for CASSFGTGMNTEAFF.

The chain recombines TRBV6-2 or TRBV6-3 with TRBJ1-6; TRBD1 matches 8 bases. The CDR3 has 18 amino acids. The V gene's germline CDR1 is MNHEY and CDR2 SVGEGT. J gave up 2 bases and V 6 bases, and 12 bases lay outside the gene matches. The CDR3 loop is CASSQDRAWSPYNSPLHF. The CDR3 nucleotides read TGTGCCAGCAGCCAGGACAGGGCATGGTCGCCCTATAATTCACCCCTCCACTTT.

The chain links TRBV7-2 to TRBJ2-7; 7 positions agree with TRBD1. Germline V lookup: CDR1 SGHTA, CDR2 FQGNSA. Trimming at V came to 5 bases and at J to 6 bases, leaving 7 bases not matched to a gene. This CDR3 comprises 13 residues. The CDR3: CASSALTGSEQYF. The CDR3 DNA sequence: TGTGCCAGCAGCGCGCTGACAGGGTCCGAGCAGTACTTC.

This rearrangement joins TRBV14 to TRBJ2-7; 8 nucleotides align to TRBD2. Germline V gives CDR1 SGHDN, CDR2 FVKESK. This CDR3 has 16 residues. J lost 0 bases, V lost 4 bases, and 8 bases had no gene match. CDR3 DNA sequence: TGTGCCAGCAGCCCGTTCTACGGGGGGGACTCCTACGAGCAGTACTTC. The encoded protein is CASSPFYGGDSYEQYF.

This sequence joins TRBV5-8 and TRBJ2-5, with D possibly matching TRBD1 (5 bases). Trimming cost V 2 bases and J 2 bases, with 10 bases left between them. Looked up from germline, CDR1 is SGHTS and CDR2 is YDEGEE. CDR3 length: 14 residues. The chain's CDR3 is CASSLKSGQETQYF. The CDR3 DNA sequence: TGTGCCAGCAGCTTAAAATCAGGGCAAGAGACCCAGTACTTC.

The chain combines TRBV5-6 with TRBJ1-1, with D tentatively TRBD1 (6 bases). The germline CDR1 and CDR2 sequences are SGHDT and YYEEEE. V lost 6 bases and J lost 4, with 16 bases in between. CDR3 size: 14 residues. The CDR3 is CASTLRGGPTEAFF. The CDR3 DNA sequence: TGTGCCAGCACCCTTCGTGGGGGCCCCACTGAAGCTTTCTTT. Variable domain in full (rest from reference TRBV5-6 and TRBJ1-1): DAGVTQSPTHLIKTRGQQVTLRCSPKSGHDTVSWYQQALGQGPQFIFQYYEEEERQRGNFPDRFSGHQFPNYSSELNVNALLLGDSALYLCASTLRGGPTEAFFGQGTRLTVV.

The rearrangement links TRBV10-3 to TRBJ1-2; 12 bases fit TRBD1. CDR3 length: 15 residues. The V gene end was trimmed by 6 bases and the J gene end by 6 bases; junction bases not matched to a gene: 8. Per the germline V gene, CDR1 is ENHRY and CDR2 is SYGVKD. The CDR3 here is CAISLGTGGSDGYTF. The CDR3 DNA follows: TGTGCCATCAGCTTGGGGACAGGGGGCTCGGATGGCTACACCTTC.

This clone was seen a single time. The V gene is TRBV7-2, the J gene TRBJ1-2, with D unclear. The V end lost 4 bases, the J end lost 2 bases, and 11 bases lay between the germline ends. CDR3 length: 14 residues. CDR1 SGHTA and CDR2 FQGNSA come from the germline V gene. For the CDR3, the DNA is TGTGCCAGCAGCTCGACTATGGGGAACTATGGCTACACCTTC. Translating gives CASSSTMGNYGYTF. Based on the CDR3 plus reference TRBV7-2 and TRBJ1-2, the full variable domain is GAGVSQSPSNKVTEKGKDVELRCDPISGHTALYWYRQSLGQGLEFLIYFQGNSAPDKSGLPSDRFSAERTGGSVSTLTIQRTQQEDSAVYLCASSSTMGNYGYTFGSGTRLTVV.

The CDR3: CASFGETIVKNIQYF. CDR3 nucleotides: TGTGCCAGCTTTGGGGAGACCATAGTCAAAAACATTCAGTACTTC. This rearrangement joins TRBV21-1 to TRBJ2-4; TRBD2 is taken as the D call from the table, unchecked against the DNA. TRBV21-1 is flagged as a pseudogene. The CDR3 contains 15 residues.

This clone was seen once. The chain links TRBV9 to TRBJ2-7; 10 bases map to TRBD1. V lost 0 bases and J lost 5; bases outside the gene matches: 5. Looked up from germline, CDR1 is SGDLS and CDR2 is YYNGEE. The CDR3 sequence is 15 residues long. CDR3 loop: CASSVAGTGEDEQYF. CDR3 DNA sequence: TGTGCCAGCAGCGTAGCAGGGACAGGGGAAGACGAGCAGTACTTC.

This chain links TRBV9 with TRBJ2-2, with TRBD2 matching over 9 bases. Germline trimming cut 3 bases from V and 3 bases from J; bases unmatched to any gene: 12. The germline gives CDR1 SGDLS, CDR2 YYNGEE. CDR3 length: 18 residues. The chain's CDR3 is CASSASSGDGFYTGELFF. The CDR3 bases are TGTGCCAGCAGCGCTTCTAGCGGGGATGGGTTTTACACCGGGGAGCTGTTTTTT.

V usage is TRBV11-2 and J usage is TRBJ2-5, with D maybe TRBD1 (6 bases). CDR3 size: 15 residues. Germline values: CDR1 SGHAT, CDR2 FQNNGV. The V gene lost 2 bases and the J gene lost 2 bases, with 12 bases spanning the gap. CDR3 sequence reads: CASSLWGQNQETQYF. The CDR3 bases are TGTGCCAGCAGCTTATGGGGGCAGAATCAAGAGACCCAGTACTTC.

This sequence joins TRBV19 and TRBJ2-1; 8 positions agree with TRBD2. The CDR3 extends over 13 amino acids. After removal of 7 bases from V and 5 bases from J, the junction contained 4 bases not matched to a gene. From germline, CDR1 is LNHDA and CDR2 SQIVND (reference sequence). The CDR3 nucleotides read TGTGCCAGTAATAGCGGGGTACACAATGAGCAGTTCTTC. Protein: CASNSGVHNEQFF.

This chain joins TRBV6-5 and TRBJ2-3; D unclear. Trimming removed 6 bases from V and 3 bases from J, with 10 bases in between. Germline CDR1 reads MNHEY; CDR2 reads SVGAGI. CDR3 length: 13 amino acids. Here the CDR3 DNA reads TGTGCCAGCAGCCGGAGCCTAACAGATACGCAGTATTTT. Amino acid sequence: CASSRSLTDTQYF.